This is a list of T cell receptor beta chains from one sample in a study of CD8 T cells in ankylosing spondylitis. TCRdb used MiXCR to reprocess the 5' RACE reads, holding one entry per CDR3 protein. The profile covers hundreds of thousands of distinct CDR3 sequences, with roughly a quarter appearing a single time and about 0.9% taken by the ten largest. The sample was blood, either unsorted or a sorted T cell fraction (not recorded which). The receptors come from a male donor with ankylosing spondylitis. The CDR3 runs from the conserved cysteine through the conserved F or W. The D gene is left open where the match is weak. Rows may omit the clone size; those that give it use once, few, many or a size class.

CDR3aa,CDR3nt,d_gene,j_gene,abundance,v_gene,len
CSARGTLREQYF,TGCAGTGCTAGAGGGACCCTAAGGGAGCAGTACTTC,.,TRBJ2-7,few,TRBV20-1,12
CASSQPGGAKNIQYF,TGCGCCAGCAGCCAACCGGGGGGGGCCAAAAACATTCAGTACTTC,TRBD2,TRBJ2-4,.,TRBV4-1,15
CASSLFRQSSSTDTQYF,TGTGCCAGCAGCTTATTTAGGCAGTCGTCTAGCACAGATACGCAGTATTTT,.,TRBJ2-3,.,TRBV7-9,17
CASSKEAGSNTEAFF,TGTGCCAGCAGCAAAGAAGCAGGGTCTAACACTGAAGCTTTCTTT,.,TRBJ1-1,.,TRBV21-1,15
CATSRERSGVQETQYF,TGTGCCACCAGCAGAGAGAGGAGTGGAGTCCAAGAGACCCAGTACTTC,.,TRBJ2-5,.,TRBV15,16
CASSLLYEQYF,TGTGCCAGCAGTTTACTCTACGAGCAGTACTTC,.,TRBJ2-7,.,TRBV12-3/TRBV12-4,11
CASSFNRGGYEQYF,TGTGCCAGCAGCTTTAATAGGGGTGGCTACGAGCAGTACTTC,.,TRBJ2-7,.,TRBV11-2,14
CASTGSGQPQHF,TGTGCCAGCACCGGTAGTGGTCAGCCCCAGCATTTT,.,TRBJ1-5,few,TRBV12-3/TRBV12-4,12
CASSQDLRQNGYTF,TGTGCCAGCAGCCAAGATCTACGCCAGAATGGCTACACCTTC,.,TRBJ1-2,.,TRBV3-1,14
CASSFRLAGGQGDTDTQYF,TGTGCCAGCAGTTTCAGACTAGCGGGAGGACAAGGAGACACAGATACGCAGTATTTT,TRBD2,TRBJ2-3,few,TRBV12-3/TRBV12-4,19
CASSSTRGDTQYF,TGTGCCAGCAGTTCGACTAGAGGAGATACGCAGTATTTT,.,TRBJ2-3,few,TRBV12-3/TRBV12-4,13
CASSRGTSGTTGELFF,TGTGCCAGCAGCCGCGGGACTAGCGGGACCACCGGGGAGCTGTTTTTT,TRBD2,TRBJ2-2,few,TRBV4-2,16
CASSHLAVSLYNEQFF,TGTGCCAGCAGCCACCTAGCGGTGAGCCTCTACAATGAGCAGTTCTTC,TRBD2,TRBJ2-1,.,TRBV3-1,16
CSVEAPQGGNTIYF,TGCAGCGTTGAAGCCCCCCAGGGAGGAAACACCATATATTTT,.,TRBJ1-3,.,TRBV29-1,14
CATRGGVRLENIQYF,TGTGCCACCAGAGGCGGGGTGAGGTTGGAAAACATTCAGTACTTC,.,TRBJ2-4,.,TRBV15,15
CASSPGGGPRTYGYTF,TGTGCCAGCAGTCCCGGGGGGGGCCCTCGCACCTATGGCTACACCTTC,.,TRBJ1-2,.,TRBV27,16
CASSPGATNTGELFF,TGTGCCAGCTCGCCTGGCGCGACGAACACCGGGGAGCTGTTTTTT,.,TRBJ2-2,.,TRBV7-9,15
CSARGTNTGELFF,TGCAGTGCCAGGGGGACGAACACCGGGGAGCTGTTTTTT,TRBD1,TRBJ2-2,once,TRBV20-1,13
CASSFPPPGETQYF,TGTGCCAGCAGCTTCCCACCTCCCGGGGAGACCCAGTACTTC,.,TRBJ2-5,few,TRBV7-9,14
CSAFGLAGISTDEQFF,TGCAGTGCCTTTGGACTAGCGGGAATATCTACCGATGAGCAGTTCTTC,TRBD2,TRBJ2-1,many,TRBV20-1,16
CASSQGSGDYGYTF,TGTGCCAGCAGCCAAGGCTCGGGCGACTATGGCTACACCTTC,.,TRBJ1-2,.,TRBV3-1,14
CSVKVDTQYF,TGCAGCGTTAAGGTTGATACGCAGTATTTT,.,TRBJ2-3,few,TRBV29-1,10
CASSGGSGRTSYNEQFF,TGTGCCAGCAGCGGGGGTAGCGGGAGAACTTCCTACAATGAGCAGTTCTTC,TRBD2,TRBJ2-1,.,TRBV9,17
CASSEHGRDYGYTF,TGTGCCAGCAGTGAACATGGCAGGGACTATGGCTACACCTTC,.,TRBJ1-2,few,TRBV25-1,14
CSARQWGRETQYF,TGCAGTGCTAGACAGTGGGGTCGGGAGACCCAGTACTTC,.,TRBJ2-5,.,TRBV20-1,13
CASSLDPSGDNEQFF,TGTGCCAGCAGCTTAGATCCTAGCGGAGACAATGAGCAGTTCTTC,TRBD2,TRBJ2-1,.,TRBV7-9,15
CASSLTGQAGNTIYF,TGTGCCAGCAGCTTGACTGGGCAGGCTGGAAACACCATATATTTT,.,TRBJ1-3,few,TRBV13,15
CSARPSGRNNEQFF,TGCAGTGCTAGGCCTAGCGGGAGAAACAATGAGCAGTTCTTC,TRBD2,TRBJ2-1,.,TRBV20-1,14
CSARAGVYSGNTIYF,TGCAGTGCTAGAGCGGGGGTTTACTCTGGAAACACCATATATTTT,.,TRBJ1-3,few,TRBV20-1,15
CASSQTGEHEQFF,TGTGCCAGCTCGCAAACAGGGGAGCATGAGCAGTTCTTC,TRBD1,TRBJ2-1,few,TRBV18,13
CASRQTYTGELFF,TGTGCCAGCAGGCAGACTTACACCGGGGAGCTGTTTTTT,.,TRBJ2-2,few,TRBV5-6,13
CSVDSGTGSNEQFF,TGCAGCGTTGATTCAGGGACAGGGTCAAATGAGCAGTTCTTC,TRBD1,TRBJ2-1,.,TRBV29-1,14
CASSPPRAGVPYNEQFF,TGTGCCAGCAGCCCCCCGAGGGCGGGAGTCCCCTACAATGAGCAGTTCTTC,TRBD2,TRBJ2-1,few,TRBV7-2,17
CAISESLGSIIGEQFF,TGTGCCATCAGTGAGTCGCTGGGCTCCATAATTGGTGAGCAGTTCTTC,.,TRBJ2-1,few,TRBV10-3,16
CASSLSLGRTSYEQYF,TGTGCCAGCAGCTTATCCCTCGGGAGAACCTCCTACGAGCAGTACTTC,.,TRBJ2-7,.,TRBV7-6,16
CASSSDPQGARNIQYF,TGCGCCAGCAGCTCTGATCCACAGGGGGCGCGAAACATTCAGTACTTC,TRBD1,TRBJ2-4,.,TRBV5-1,16
CASSPLPSGTYEQYF,TGTGCCAGCAGCCCTTTGCCTAGCGGGACCTACGAGCAGTACTTC,TRBD2,TRBJ2-7,many,TRBV7-2,15
CASSIVADNYGYTF,TGTGCCAGTAGTATAGTCGCAGATAACTATGGCTACACCTTC,.,TRBJ1-2,.,TRBV19,14
CASSADAGGADTQYF,TGTGCCAGCAGCGCGGACGCTGGGGGAGCAGATACGCAGTATTTT,.,TRBJ2-3,.,TRBV5-5,15
CASSGWGQITGELFF,TGTGCCAGCAGTGGGTGGGGACAGATCACCGGGGAGCTGTTTTTT,TRBD1,TRBJ2-2,.,TRBV2,15
CSVGTETQYF,TGCAGCGTTGGGACAGAGACCCAGTACTTC,.,TRBJ2-5,few,TRBV29-1,10
CASSLLAGADNEQFF,TGCGCCAGCAGCCTACTAGCGGGAGCCGACAATGAGCAGTTCTTC,TRBD2,TRBJ2-1,.,TRBV5-1,15
CSARDRGLGLAGGPFF,TGCAGTGCTAGAGATCGAGGGTTAGGGCTAGCGGGAGGCCCGTTCTTC,TRBD2,TRBJ2-1,.,TRBV20-1,16
CASSFMTGGAYNEQFF,TGTGCCAGCAGCTTCATGACTGGTGGGGCCTACAATGAGCAGTTCTTC,.,TRBJ2-1,few,TRBV7-8,16
CASSQTGQSHYEQYF,TGTGCCAGCAGCCAGACGGGCCAAAGCCACTACGAGCAGTACTTC,.,TRBJ2-7,once,TRBV3-1,15
CASSQASGYEQYF,TGTGCCAGCAGCCAAGCGTCAGGCTACGAGCAGTACTTC,.,TRBJ2-7,.,TRBV4-2,13
CASKGRAIDYGYTF,TGTGCCAGCAAGGGCAGGGCAATTGACTATGGCTACACCTTC,.,TRBJ1-2,.,TRBV6-1,14
CASSPRGTVLNEQYF,TGTGCCAGCAGCCCGAGGGGGACAGTGCTGAACGAGCAGTACTTC,TRBD1,TRBJ2-7,.,TRBV7-9,15
CASSSPGITEAFF,TGTGCCAGCAGCTCGCCGGGGATCACTGAAGCTTTCTTT,.,TRBJ1-1,.,TRBV5-6,13
CASRGRGGETQYF,TGTGCCAGCAGGGGCAGGGGTGGAGAGACCCAGTACTTC,.,TRBJ2-5,few,TRBV12-3/TRBV12-4,13
CASSEVVAVDTGELFF,TGTGCCAGCAGTGAAGTGGTAGCGGTAGACACCGGGGAGCTGTTTTTT,.,TRBJ2-2,.,TRBV2,16